This T cell receptor (beta chain) was recorded in a study of T cell responses to AZD1222 COVID-19 vaccine. The ends lost 5 bases at V and 0 bases at J; junction bases unmatched: 9. Germline CDR1 is MNHEY and CDR2 is SVGEGT. This CDR3 is 16 amino acids long. Data came from immunoSEQ multiplex PCR; TCRdb stores just in-frame clones and leaves some out. The table shows tens of thousands of clones, with roughly 90% occurring only once. The sample consisted of peripheral blood, taken on day 0 of AZD1222 vaccination. The rearrangement joins TRBV6-2 or TRBV6-3 to TRBJ1-1; 7 bases agree with TRBD1. The receptor was isolated from an adult in good health. The CDR3 spells CASSQGQAGMNTEAFF. The DNA for the CDR3 is TGTGCCAGCAGTCAAGGACAGGCAGGTATGAACACTGAAGCTTTCTTT.